Following are 13 T cell receptor beta chains from one sample sequenced in a study of T cell clones after liver transplantation (dated by TCRdb to between 2019 and 2020). The library relied on the immunoSEQ multiplex PCR assay. This immuneACCESS table, as held by TCRdb, lists in-frame sequences with V and J called but not all clones. Of the missing ones, under half trace to an unresolved V gene in checked studies; the others have no known cause. This sample holds some 59,000 clones; 71% were observed only once. The ten largest clones capture over 12% of the sample. In light of the paper, this sample's time point label describes: pre-transplant. Sequencing used CD4+ T cells from blood, obtained before liver transplant. These receptors came from a human donor who received a liver transplant.

The rearrangement uses TRBV4-1 and TRBJ2-1; D is perhaps TRBD1 (6 bases). Looked up from germline, CDR1 is MGHRA and CDR2 is YSYEKL. V lost 1 base to trimming and J lost 5 bases, with 15 bases between them. This CDR3 spans 16 amino acids. DNA for the CDR3: TGCGCCAGCAGCCAAGCATTCGGACAGACCGACAATGAGCAGTTCTTC. This gives the protein CASSQAFGQTDNEQFF.

V gene TRBV28 combines with J gene TRBJ1-2, with a weak D call TRBD1 (5 bases). Germline V CDR1 and CDR2: MDHEN, SYDVKM. Trimming took off 3 bases at V and 3 bases at J, with 8 bases between the two ends. The CDR3 length is 13 residues. The CDR3 nucleotides read TGTGCCAGCAGTTTGGAGGGGTACTATGGCTACACCTTC. Translating it yields CASSLEGYYGYTF.

The count of this clone is one. The V gene is TRBV11-3, the J gene TRBJ1-6; D is ambiguous. Per the germline V gene, CDR1 is SGHNT and CDR2 is YENEEA. V was cut by 1 base and J by 8 bases, with 9 bases left in between. The CDR3 contains 14 residues. CDR3 DNA: TGTGCCAGCAGCTTAGGGCATCCTGATTCACCCCTCCACTTT. Residues: CASSLGHPDSPLHF.

The chain uses TRBV5-5 and TRBJ1-2; possibly TRBD1 for D (5 bases). The CDR3 has 13 residues. V dropped 1 base and J dropped 4 bases, with 8 bases sitting between them. Germline V gene lookup returns CDR1 SGHKS and CDR2 YYEKEE (reference sequence). The CDR3 loop reads CASSLQGRYGYTF. CDR3 DNA: TGTGCCAGCAGCTTGCAGGGCCGCTATGGCTACACCTTC.

This chain joins TRBV10-3 and TRBJ1-4; tentative D call: TRBD1 (5 bases). CDR3 length equals 14 residues. V was pared by 8 bases and J by 4 bases, with 14 bases between. The germline CDR1 and CDR2 sequences are ENHRY and SYGVKD. This CDR3 reads CAIGAGQDNEKLFF. For the CDR3, the DNA is TGTGCCATCGGCGCGGGGCAGGATAATGAAAAACTGTTTTTT.

The chain links TRBV2 to TRBJ2-1; the match to TRBD1 covers 9 bases. Trimming cost V 1 base and J 7 bases; bases outside gene matches: 5. The germline V gene has CDR1 SNHLY and CDR2 FYNNEI. This CDR3 is 15 amino acids long. The CDR3 protein is CASSEVRTGENEQFF. Written as DNA, the CDR3 is TGTGCCAGCAGTGAAGTCCGGACAGGGGAGAATGAGCAGTTCTTC.

V usage is TRBV20-1 and J usage is TRBJ2-7, with D maybe TRBD1 (5 bases). The V end lost 3 bases, the J end lost 4 bases, and 7 bases lay between the germline ends. The CDR3 length is 11 residues. Per germline, CDR1 DFQATT and CDR2 SNEGSKA (reference sequence). The CDR3 coding sequence is TGCAGTGCTAGGGGGCCTTACGAGCAGTACTTC. Translating gives CSARGPYEQYF.

This clone appeared a few times. The chain carries TRBV18 and TRBJ1-6; 10 nucleotides agree with TRBD1. This CDR3 is 19 amino acids long. CDR1 and CDR2 (germline): KGHSH, LQKENI. After removal of 1 base from V and 8 bases from J, the junction contained 14 bases not matched to a gene. DNA of the CDR3: TGTGCCAGCTCACCACTCGTCCCACCTGGACAGGGGGGAGATTCACCCCTCCACTTT. This encodes CASSPLVPPGQGGDSPLHF.

The chain recombines TRBV5-6 with TRBJ2-5, with D tentatively TRBD1 (6 bases). This CDR3 comprises 13 residues. Trimming took 4 bases from V and 2 from J, leaving 9 bases between them. Germline V gene lookup returns CDR1 SGHDT and CDR2 YYEEEE. CDR3 protein: CASSPGVQETQYF. The CDR3 DNA reads as TGTGCCAGCAGCCCAGGGGTTCAAGAGACCCAGTACTTC.

The J gene is TRBJ2-2, the V gene TRBV27, with 7 bases fitting TRBD1. The CDR3 spans 14 residues. Germline loops: CDR1 MNHEY, CDR2 SMNVEV (reference sequence). V gave up 6 bases and J gave up 4 bases; unmatched junction bases: 5. Here the CDR3 reads CASSPTGVTGELFF. In DNA, the CDR3 is TGTGCCAGCAGCCCCACAGGGGTCACCGGGGAGCTGTTTTTT.

This clone turned up a few times. The V and J genes are TRBV7-9 and TRBJ2-1, with 8 positions matching TRBD2. The CDR3 runs 16 residues. The V segment lost 1 base and the J segment 2 bases; nucleotides outside the gene matches: 4. Germline CDR1 and CDR2: SEHNR and FQNEAQ (reference sequence). CDR3 bases: TGTGCCAGCAGCTTAGATATCGGGGGGGCCTACAATGAGCAGTTCTTC. This gives the protein CASSLDIGGAYNEQFF.

This chain joins TRBV19 and TRBJ1-4, with D unclear. Trimming shortened V by 3 bases and J by 8 bases, and 19 bases separated the two germline ends. Germline values: CDR1 LNHDA, CDR2 SQIVND (reference sequence). This CDR3 has 16 residues. As DNA, the CDR3 is TGTGCCAGTAGTATCCTCGGACTGTCGCGGGGAGAAAAACTGTTTTTT. It specifies CASSILGLSRGEKLFF.

The rearrangement uses TRBV29-1 and TRBJ1-1; D is uncertain. Germline V CDR1 and CDR2: SQVTM, ANQGSEA. The CDR3 sequence is 13 residues long. V gave up 0 bases and J gave up 3 bases, with 8 bases separating them. The CDR3: CSVEEPRHTEAFF. CDR3 coding DNA: TGCAGCGTTGAAGAGCCGCGGCACACTGAAGCTTTCTTT.